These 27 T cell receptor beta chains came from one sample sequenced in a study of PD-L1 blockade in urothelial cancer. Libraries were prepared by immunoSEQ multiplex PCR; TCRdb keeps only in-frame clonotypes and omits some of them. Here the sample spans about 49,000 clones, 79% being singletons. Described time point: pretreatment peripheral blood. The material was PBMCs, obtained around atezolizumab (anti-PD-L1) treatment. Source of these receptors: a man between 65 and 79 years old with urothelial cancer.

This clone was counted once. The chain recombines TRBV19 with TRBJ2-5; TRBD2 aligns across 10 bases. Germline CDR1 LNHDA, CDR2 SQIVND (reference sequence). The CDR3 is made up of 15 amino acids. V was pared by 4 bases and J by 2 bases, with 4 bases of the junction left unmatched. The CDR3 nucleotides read TGTGCCAGTAGTACCGCTAGCGGGAGTCAAGAGACCCAGTACTTC. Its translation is CASSTASGSQETQYF.

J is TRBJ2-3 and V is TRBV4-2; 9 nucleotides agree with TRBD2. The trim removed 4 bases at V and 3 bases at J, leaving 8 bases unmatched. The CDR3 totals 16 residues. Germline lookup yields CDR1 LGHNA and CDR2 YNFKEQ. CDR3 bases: TGTGCCAGCAGCCCGCTGACTAGCGGAATAACAGATACGCAGTATTTT. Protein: CASSPLTSGITDTQYF.

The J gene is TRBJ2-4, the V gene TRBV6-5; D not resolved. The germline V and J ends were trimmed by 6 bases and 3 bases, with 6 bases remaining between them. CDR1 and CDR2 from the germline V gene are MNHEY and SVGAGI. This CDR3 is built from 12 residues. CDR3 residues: CASSDIKNIQYF. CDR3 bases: TGTGCCAGCAGCGACATCAAAAACATTCAGTACTTC.

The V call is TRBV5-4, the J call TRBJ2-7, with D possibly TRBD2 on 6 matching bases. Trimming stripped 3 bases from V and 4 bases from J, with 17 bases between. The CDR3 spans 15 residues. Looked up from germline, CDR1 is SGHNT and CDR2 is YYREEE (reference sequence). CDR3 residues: CASSSPMAGTYEQYF. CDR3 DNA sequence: TGTGCCAGCAGCTCACCTATGGCTGGGACTTACGAGCAGTACTTC.

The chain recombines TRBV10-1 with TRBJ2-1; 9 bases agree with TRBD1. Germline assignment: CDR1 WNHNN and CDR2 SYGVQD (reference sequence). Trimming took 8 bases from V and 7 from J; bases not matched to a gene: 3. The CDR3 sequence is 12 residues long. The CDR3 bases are TGCGCCAGCGGGACAGGGTTAAATGAGCAGTTCTTC. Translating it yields CASGTGLNEQFF.

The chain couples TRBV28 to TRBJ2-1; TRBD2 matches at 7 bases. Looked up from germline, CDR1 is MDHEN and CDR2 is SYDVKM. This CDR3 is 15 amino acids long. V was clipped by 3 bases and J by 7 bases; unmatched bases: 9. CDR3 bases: TGTGCCAGCAGTTTCCGGGCGGGAGAAGGGAATGAGCAGTTCTTC. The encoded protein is CASSFRAGEGNEQFF.

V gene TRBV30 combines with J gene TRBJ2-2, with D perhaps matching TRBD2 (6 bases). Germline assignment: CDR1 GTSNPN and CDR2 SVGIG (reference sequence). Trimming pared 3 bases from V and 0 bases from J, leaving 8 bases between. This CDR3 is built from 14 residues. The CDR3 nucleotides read TGTGCCTGGAGGGGCGGGACGAACACCGGGGAGCTGTTTTTT. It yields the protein CAWRGGTNTGELFF.

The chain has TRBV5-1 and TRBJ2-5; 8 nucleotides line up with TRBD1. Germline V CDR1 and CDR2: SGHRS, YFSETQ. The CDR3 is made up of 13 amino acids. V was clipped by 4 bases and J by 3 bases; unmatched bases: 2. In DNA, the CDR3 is TGCGCCAGCAGCACGGACAGGGAAGAGACCCAGTACTTC. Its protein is CASSTDREETQYF.

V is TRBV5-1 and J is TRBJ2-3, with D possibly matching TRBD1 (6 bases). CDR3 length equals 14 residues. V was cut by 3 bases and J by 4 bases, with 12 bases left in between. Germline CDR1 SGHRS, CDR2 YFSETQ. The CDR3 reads CASSWTEGADTQYF. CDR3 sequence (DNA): TGCGCCAGCAGCTGGACCGAGGGGGCAGATACGCAGTATTTT.

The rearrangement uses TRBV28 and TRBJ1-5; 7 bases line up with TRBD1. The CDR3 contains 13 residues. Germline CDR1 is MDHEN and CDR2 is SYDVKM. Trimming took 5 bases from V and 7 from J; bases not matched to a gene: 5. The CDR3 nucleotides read TGTGCCAGCAGTCTAGGGACAGCCCAGCCCCAGCATTTT. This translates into CASSLGTAQPQHF.

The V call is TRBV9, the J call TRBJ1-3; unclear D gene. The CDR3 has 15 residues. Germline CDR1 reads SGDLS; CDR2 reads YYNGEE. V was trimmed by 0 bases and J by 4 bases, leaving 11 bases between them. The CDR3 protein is CASSVDGPVGNTIYF. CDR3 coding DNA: TGTGCCAGCAGCGTAGATGGGCCGGTCGGAAACACCATATATTTT.

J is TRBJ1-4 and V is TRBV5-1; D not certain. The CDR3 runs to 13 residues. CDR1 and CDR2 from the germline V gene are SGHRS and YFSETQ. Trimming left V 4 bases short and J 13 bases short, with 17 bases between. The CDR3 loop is CASSPQTDGGLFF. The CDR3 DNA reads TGCGCCAGCAGCCCCCAGACCGATGGCGGACTGTTTTTT. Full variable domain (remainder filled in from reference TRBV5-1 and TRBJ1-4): KAGVTQTPRYLIKTRGQQVTLSCSPISGHRSVSWYQQTPGQGLQFLFEYFSETQRNKGNFPGRFSGRQFSNSRSEMNVSTLELGDSALYLCASSPQTDGGLFFGSGTQLSVL.

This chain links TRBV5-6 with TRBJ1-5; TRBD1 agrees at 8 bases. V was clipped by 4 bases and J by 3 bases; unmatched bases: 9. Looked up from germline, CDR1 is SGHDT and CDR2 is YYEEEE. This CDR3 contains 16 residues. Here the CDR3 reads CASSQTGTGHNQPQHF. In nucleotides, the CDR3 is TGTGCCAGCAGCCAAACCGGGACAGGTCACAATCAGCCCCAGCATTTT.

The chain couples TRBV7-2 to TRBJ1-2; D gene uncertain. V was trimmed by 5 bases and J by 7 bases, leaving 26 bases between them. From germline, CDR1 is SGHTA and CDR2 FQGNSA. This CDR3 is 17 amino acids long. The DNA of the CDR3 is TGTGCCAGCAGCCTATTACTAACCGGGTCCCCATCGGGTGGCTACACCTTC. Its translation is CASSLLLTGSPSGGYTF.

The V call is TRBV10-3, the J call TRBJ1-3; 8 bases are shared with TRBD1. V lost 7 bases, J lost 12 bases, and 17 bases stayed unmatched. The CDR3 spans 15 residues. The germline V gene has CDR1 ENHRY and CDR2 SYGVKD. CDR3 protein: CAITMTGTGAKDIYF. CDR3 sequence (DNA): TGTGCCATCACTATGACCGGGACAGGTGCCAAGGACATATATTTT.

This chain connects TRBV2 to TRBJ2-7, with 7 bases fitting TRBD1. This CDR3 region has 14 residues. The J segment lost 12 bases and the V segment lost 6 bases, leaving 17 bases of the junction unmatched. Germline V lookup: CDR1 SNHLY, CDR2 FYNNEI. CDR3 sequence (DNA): TGTGCCAGCAGCCGGGACAGTGAGCCTACGAGGGGGTACTTC. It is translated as CASSRDSEPTRGYF.

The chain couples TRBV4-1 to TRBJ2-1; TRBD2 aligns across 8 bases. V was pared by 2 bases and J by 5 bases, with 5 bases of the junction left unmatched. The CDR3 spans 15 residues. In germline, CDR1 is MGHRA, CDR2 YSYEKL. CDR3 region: CASSQYILADNEQFF. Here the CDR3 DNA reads TGCGCCAGCAGCCAATACATACTAGCGGACAATGAGCAGTTCTTC.

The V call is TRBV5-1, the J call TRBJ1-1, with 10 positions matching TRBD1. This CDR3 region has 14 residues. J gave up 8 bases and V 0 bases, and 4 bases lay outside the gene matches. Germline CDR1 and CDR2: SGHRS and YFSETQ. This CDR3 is CASSLAGGQGEAFF. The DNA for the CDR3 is TGCGCCAGCAGCTTGGCCGGGGGACAGGGGGAAGCTTTCTTT.

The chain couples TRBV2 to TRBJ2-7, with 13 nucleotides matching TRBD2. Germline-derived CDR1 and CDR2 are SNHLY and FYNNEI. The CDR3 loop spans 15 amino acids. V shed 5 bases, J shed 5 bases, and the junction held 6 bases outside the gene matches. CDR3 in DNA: TGTGCCAGCAGTTCAGGACTAGCGGGAGTCAACGAGCAGTACTTC. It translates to CASSSGLAGVNEQYF. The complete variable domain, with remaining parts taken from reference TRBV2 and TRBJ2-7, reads EPEVTQTPSHQVTQMGQEVILRCVPISNHLYFYWYRQILGQKVEFLVSFYNNEISEKSEIFDDQFSVERPDGSNFTLKIRSTKLEDSAMYFCASSSGLAGVNEQYFGPGTRLTVT.

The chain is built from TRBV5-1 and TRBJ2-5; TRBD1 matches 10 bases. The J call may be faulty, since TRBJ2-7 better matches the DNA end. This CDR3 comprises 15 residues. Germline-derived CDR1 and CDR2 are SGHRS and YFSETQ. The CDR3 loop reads CASSLRQGASYEQYF. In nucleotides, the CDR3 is TGCGCCAGCAGCCTACGACAGGGGGCTTCCTACGAGCAGTACTTC.

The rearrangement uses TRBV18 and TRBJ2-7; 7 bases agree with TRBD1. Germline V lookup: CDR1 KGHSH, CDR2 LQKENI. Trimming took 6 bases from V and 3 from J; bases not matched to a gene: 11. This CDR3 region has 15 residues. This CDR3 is CASSPATGKGYEQYF. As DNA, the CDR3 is TGTGCCAGCTCGCCCGCGACAGGGAAAGGCTACGAGCAGTACTTC.

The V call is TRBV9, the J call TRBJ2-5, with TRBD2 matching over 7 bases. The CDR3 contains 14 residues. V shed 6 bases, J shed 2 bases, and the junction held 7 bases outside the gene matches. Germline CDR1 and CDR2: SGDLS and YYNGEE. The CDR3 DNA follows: TGTGCCAGCACCTTAGGACTAGAGCAAGAGACCCAGTACTTC. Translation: CASTLGLEQETQYF.

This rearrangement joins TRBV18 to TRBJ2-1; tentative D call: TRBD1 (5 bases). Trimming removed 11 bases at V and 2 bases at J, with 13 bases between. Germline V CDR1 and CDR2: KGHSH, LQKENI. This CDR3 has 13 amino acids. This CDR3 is CASPDTTYNEQFF. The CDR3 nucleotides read TGTGCCTCTCCGGACACCACCTACAATGAGCAGTTCTTC.

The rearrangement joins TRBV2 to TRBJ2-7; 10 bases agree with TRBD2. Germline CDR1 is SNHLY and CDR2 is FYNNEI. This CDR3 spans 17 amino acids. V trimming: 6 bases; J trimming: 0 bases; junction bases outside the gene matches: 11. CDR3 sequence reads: CASSPGLARYLSYEQYF. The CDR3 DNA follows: TGTGCCAGCAGCCCGGGACTAGCGCGGTACCTCTCCTACGAGCAGTACTTC.

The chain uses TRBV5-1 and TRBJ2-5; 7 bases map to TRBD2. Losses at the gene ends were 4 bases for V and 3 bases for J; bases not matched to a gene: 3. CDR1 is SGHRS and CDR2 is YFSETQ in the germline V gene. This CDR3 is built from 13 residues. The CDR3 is CASSLGGEETQYF. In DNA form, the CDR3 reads TGCGCCAGCAGCCTGGGGGGGGAAGAGACCCAGTACTTC.

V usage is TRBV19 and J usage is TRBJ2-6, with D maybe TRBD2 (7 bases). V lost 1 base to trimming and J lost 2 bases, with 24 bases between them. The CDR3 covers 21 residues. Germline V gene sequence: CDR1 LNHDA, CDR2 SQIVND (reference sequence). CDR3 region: CASSIGRGRARTGTGANVLTF. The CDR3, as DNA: TGTGCCAGTAGTATAGGGAGGGGGAGGGCCCGGACTGGAACTGGGGCCAACGTCCTGACTTTC.

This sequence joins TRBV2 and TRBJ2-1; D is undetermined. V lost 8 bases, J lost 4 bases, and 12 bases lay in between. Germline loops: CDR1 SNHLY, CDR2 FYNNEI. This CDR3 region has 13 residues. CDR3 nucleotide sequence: TGTGCCAGCTCCCCGGTAGAATACAATGAGCAGTTCTTC. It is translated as CASSPVEYNEQFF.